This T cell receptor (beta chain) comes out of a study of T cell responses to AZD1222 COVID-19 vaccine. Findings of the study overall: Spike-specific TCR depth and breadth grew after two AZD1222 doses. Donors were largely white British and mainly female; clonal diversity was possibly underestimated.

Concerning this clone itself: Antigen unknown.

Germline loops: CDR1 SGDLS, CDR2 YYNGEE. V was pared by 0 bases and J by 4 bases, with 16 bases between. There are 17 residues in the CDR3. The protocol was immunoSEQ multiplex PCR, while the TCRdb copy is restricted to in-frame clones and leaves out a portion. Of some 150,000 clones in the sample, about 86% were seen once. This sequence was found in an adult in good health. The chain joins TRBV9 to TRBJ1-4; D is unclear. The input for sequencing was peripheral blood, taken on day 0 of AZD1222 vaccination. The CDR3 here is CASSVGVGGVLNEKLFF. In DNA, the CDR3 is TGTGCCAGCAGCGTAGGTGTCGGAGGAGTTCTTAATGAAAAACTGTTTTTT.